This entry concerns a single T cell receptor beta chain. Its antigen is unknown. The Oncomine TCR Beta short-read assay generated sequence data from the DNA of cultured CD4+ T cells. Using its own MiXCR run on the PCR reads, TCRdb lists one record per CDR3 protein. Of approximately 23,000 distinct CDR3 sequences listed, more than 35% are singletons. The data belong to a study of vaccination and CD4 T cells after COVID-19. Across the whole study: Convalescent individuals exhibited SARS-CoV-2 positivity on nasal swab PCR, with several mild and one severe presentation.

Time point in this sample: late sampling 161 to 241 days after vaccination in a few convalescent patients. Treatment given: approximately 10-day PBMC culture with coronavirus spike peptide pools or control peptides (ViraFEST assay). ViraFEST grew antigen-specific T cells using peptide pools, then sequenced TCRs. The CDR3 contains 14 residues. Trimming left V 0 bases short and J 7 bases short, with 13 bases between. Per germline, CDR1 DFQATT and CDR2 SNEGSKA (reference sequence). This material consisted of CD4+ T cells from blood, cultured in vitro, taken about 7 months after SARS-CoV-2 vaccination. The rearrangement joins TRBV20-1 to TRBJ1-5; D is unresolved. The source of this sequence is a human donor who had recovered from COVID-19. CDR3 sequence (DNA): TGCAGTGCTAGAGATCTGAGGAGTGGACAGCCCCAGCATTTT. This encodes CSARDLRSGQPQHF.